The 26 T cell receptor beta chains presented below share a single source sample, sequenced in a study of T cell repertoires in aging, cancer and after chemotherapy. Amplification of TCR beta used genomic DNA extracted from peripheral blood. TRB rearrangements spanning V, D and J were amplified using mixed TRB-A/B primers. TCRdb reprocessed the multiplex PCR reads with MiXCR, giving one entry per CDR3 protein. The data show about 11,000 distinct CDR3 sequences, with roughly 40% seen just once and 7% to 9% held by the top ten. The sequenced sample was blood. The receptor source for this set is a human donor in good health.

V usage is TRBV6-1 and J usage is TRBJ1-2; D might be TRBD1 (6 bases). Germline CDR1 is MNHNS and CDR2 is SASEGT. The CDR3 length is 11 residues. Trimming removed 7 bases at V and 5 bases at J, with 8 bases between. This chain's CDR3 is CASNTGYGYTF. The DNA for the CDR3 is TGTGCCAGCAATACAGGGTATGGCTACACCTTC.

This rearrangement joins TRBV6-5 to TRBJ2-5, with TRBD2 matching 7 bases. V lost 0 bases to trimming and J lost 1 base; unmatched junction nucleotides: 2. The germline V gene encodes CDR1 MNHEY and CDR2 SVGAGI. This CDR3 has 15 residues. The CDR3 region has the DNA TGTGCCAGCAGTTACTCGGGGGGGACCCAAGAGACCCAGTACTTC. Its translation is CASSYSGGTQETQYF.

The chain is built from TRBV12-3 or TRBV12-4 and TRBJ2-2; D uncertain. The V gene lost 2 bases and the J gene lost 0 bases, with 10 bases spanning the gap. The CDR3 contains 16 residues. CDR3 region: CASSLKRASNTGELFF. The CDR3 DNA follows: TGTGCCAGCAGTTTAAAAAGGGCCTCGAACACCGGGGAGCTGTTTTTT.

This chain connects TRBV5-4 to TRBJ2-3; tentatively, D is TRBD2 (5 bases). This CDR3 has 14 amino acids. The V gene's germline CDR1 is SGHNT and CDR2 YYREEE (reference sequence). The V end lost 0 bases, the J end lost 2 bases, and 7 bases lay between the germline ends. CDR3 region: CASSLGGVTDTQYF. Here the CDR3 DNA reads TGTGCCAGCAGCTTGGGGGGAGTCACAGATACGCAGTATTTT.

This clonotype was counted a few times. The rearrangement joins TRBV30 to TRBJ1-1; 9 nucleotides match TRBD1. The V gene's germline CDR1 is GTSNPN and CDR2 SVGIG (reference sequence). V lost 2 bases and J lost 2; bases outside the gene matches: 3. CDR3 size: 14 residues. The CDR3 loop is CAWSQGQGNTEAFF. The CDR3 bases are TGTGCCTGGAGTCAGGGACAGGGTAACACTGAAGCTTTCTTT. Variable domain in full (rest from reference TRBV30 and TRBJ1-1): SQTIHQWPATLVQPVGSPLSLECTVEGTSNPNLYWYRQAAGRGLQLLFYSVGIGQISSEVPQNLSASRPQDRQFILSSKKLLLSDSGFYLCAWSQGQGNTEAFFGQGTRLTVV.

The gene calls are TRBV5-1 and TRBJ2-7; 7 positions match TRBD2. Germline CDR1 reads SGHRS; CDR2 reads YFSETQ. The ends lost 5 bases at V and 1 base at J; junction bases unmatched: 12. This CDR3 is 16 amino acids long. Here the CDR3 reads CASSPEGLAASYEQYF. CDR3 nucleotide sequence: TGCGCCAGCAGTCCCGAGGGGCTAGCGGCTTCCTACGAGCAGTACTTC.

The chain has TRBV18 and TRBJ2-1; possible D gene TRBD1, 6 bases. The CDR3 extends over 17 amino acids. Trimming cost V 5 bases and J 0 bases, with 17 bases left between them. CDR1 KGHSH and CDR2 LQKENI come from the germline V gene. CDR3 sequence (DNA): TGTGCCAGCTCATCGAACCAGGGGATCGGCTCCTACAATGAGCAGTTCTTC. Translation: CASSSNQGIGSYNEQFF.

The rearrangement joins TRBV29-1 to TRBJ2-1, with D tentatively TRBD1 (6 bases). CDR3 length: 13 amino acids. Germline lookup yields CDR1 SQVTM and CDR2 ANQGSEA. V lost 4 bases, J lost 3 bases, and 10 bases lay in between. CDR3 in amino acids: CSVVWTDYNEQFF. Here the CDR3 DNA reads TGCAGCGTTGTTTGGACAGACTACAATGAGCAGTTCTTC.

V and J are TRBV6-1 and TRBJ1-1; weak D call: TRBD1 (5 bases). Trimming stripped 6 bases from V and 1 base from J, with 9 bases between. This CDR3 region has 13 residues. CDR1 is MNHNS and CDR2 is SASEGT in the germline V gene. Here the CDR3 reads CASRSTANTEAFF. CDR3 bases: TGTGCCAGCAGATCGACAGCGAACACTGAAGCTTTCTTT.

This chain uses TRBV6-5 with TRBJ1-1; weak D call: TRBD1 (5 bases). The J call may be wrong; the DNA end is better matched by TRBJ2-2. CDR1 and CDR2 (germline): MNHEY, SVGAGI. CDR3 length: 17 residues. The CDR3 here is CASSSNQGTKNTGELFF. CDR3 DNA sequence: TGTGCCAGCAGTTCCAACCAGGGAACAAAAAACACCGGGGAGCTGTTTTTT.

This clonotype was detected once. The V gene is TRBV28, the J gene TRBJ1-3; TRBD1 matches 7 bases. The ends lost 7 bases at V and 0 bases at J; junction bases unmatched: 9. Germline V gene sequence: CDR1 MDHEN, CDR2 SYDVKM. The CDR3 totals 16 residues. CDR3 sequence: CASTSEGAYSGNTIYF. Here the CDR3 DNA reads TGTGCCAGCACCTCTGAGGGGGCTTACTCTGGAAACACCATATATTTT. Filled out from reference TRBV28 and TRBJ1-3, the complete variable domain reads DVKVTQSSRYLVKRTGEKVFLECVQDMDHENMFWYRQDPGLGLRLIYFSYDVKMKEKGDIPEGYSVSREKKERFSLILESASTNQTSMYLCASTSEGAYSGNTIYFGEGSWLTVV.

This chain links TRBV6-5 with TRBJ2-7, with a possible D match to TRBD2 (6 bases). The CDR3 spans 14 residues. Deletions cut 5 bases from V and 5 bases from J, with 16 bases between. CDR1 MNHEY and CDR2 SVGAGI come from the germline V gene. The CDR3 region is CASSDTGDFHEQYF. The CDR3 DNA sequence: TGTGCCAGCAGTGATACTGGGGACTTCCACGAGCAGTACTTC.

This clonotype was counted once. The chain combines TRBV12-3 or TRBV12-4 with TRBJ2-5; 9 positions match TRBD2. V gave up 3 bases and J gave up 1 base; unmatched junction bases: 3. The CDR3 has 15 residues. The CDR3, as DNA: TGTGCCAGCAGTTTTTCTAGCGGGGTCCAAGAGACCCAGTACTTC. Translating it yields CASSFSSGVQETQYF.

The gene calls are TRBV6-5 and TRBJ1-2; no clear D gene. The CDR3 runs to 16 residues. Germline values: CDR1 MNHEY, CDR2 SVGAGI. V was pared by 6 bases and J by 4 bases, with 21 bases between. Here the CDR3 DNA reads TGTGCCAGCAGGGGAGGCGGGGAGTCTTCCGTCTATGGCTACACCTTC. Residues: CASRGGGESSVYGYTF.

This chain links TRBV20-1 with TRBJ1-6; D may be TRBD1 (6 bases). This CDR3 contains 14 residues. With 4 bases removed from V and 10 bases from J, the gap between germline ends came to 17 bases. Germline V gene sequence: CDR1 DFQATT, CDR2 SNEGSKA (reference sequence). CDR3 sequence: CSAKSTTGNSPLHF. CDR3 DNA sequence: TGCAGTGCTAAGTCGACAACAGGGAACTCACCCCTCCACTTT.

This clonotype was picked up a small number of times. This chain connects TRBV7-6 to TRBJ1-5; no definite D call. Trimming cost V 1 base and J 5 bases, with 9 bases left between them. Germline CDR1 SGHVS, CDR2 FNYEAQ. There are 14 residues in the CDR3. The CDR3 nucleotides are TGTGCCAGCAGCTTAGGTGACGGATATCAGCCCCAGCATTTT. As protein: CASSLGDGYQPQHF. Full variable domain (rest looked up from reference TRBV7-6 and TRBJ1-5): GAGVSQSPRYKVTKRGQDVALRCDPISGHVSLYWYRQALGQGPEFLTYFNYEAQQDKSGLPNDRFSAERPEGSISTLTIQRTEQRDSAMYRCASSLGDGYQPQHFGDGTRLSIL.

Concerning this clonotype: Its ends do not fully match the called genes, so a read error is possible. The CDR3 DNA reads TGTGCCAGCAGCACCCAACAGGGGGCGGGTGAAAGGCAGTACTTC. Translation gives CASSTQQGAGERQYF. V is TRBV4-3 and J is TRBJ2-7; TRBD1 matches 9 bases. The germline gives CDR1 LGHNA, CDR2 YSLEER. The CDR3 has 15 residues.

This clonotype was seen a few times. A read error may account for a junction end that differs from germline. The gene calls are TRBV4-2 and TRBJ2-7; tentative D call: TRBD1 (5 bases). Germline-derived CDR1 and CDR2 are LGHNA and YNFKEQ. This CDR3 comprises 13 residues. The CDR3 sequence is CASSQITGYEQYF. DNA for the CDR3: TGCGCCAGCAGCCAAATCACAGGATACGAGCAGTACTTC.

There are a few counts of this clonotype. The rearrangement uses TRBV28 and TRBJ2-3; possible D gene TRBD1, 6 bases. In germline, CDR1 is MDHEN, CDR2 SYDVKM. The CDR3 spans 16 residues. With 7 bases removed from V and 1 base from J, the gap between germline ends came to 18 bases. This chain's CDR3 is CASTGLGAAGTDTQYF. The CDR3 DNA sequence: TGTGCCAGCACCGGATTGGGGGCGGCGGGCACAGATACGCAGTATTTT.

This clonotype was seen more than once but under ten times. The chain employs TRBV6-5 and TRBJ2-7; 9 nucleotides line up with TRBD1. Germline CDR1 and CDR2: MNHEY and SVGAGI. J was trimmed by 5 bases and V by 4 bases; bases with no gene match: 9. This CDR3 has 15 residues. CDR3 coding DNA: TGTGCCAGCAGTTCCGGGACAGGGCGAATGGACGAGCAGTACTTC. Translation gives CASSSGTGRMDEQYF.

This clonotype was recorded a few times. The chain couples TRBV28 to TRBJ2-7; no clear D gene. The CDR3 has 14 residues. Germline CDR1 is MDHEN and CDR2 is SYDVKM. Trimming pared 10 bases from V and 4 bases from J, leaving 20 bases between. In nucleotides, the CDR3 is TGTGCCACCTTCGCGCAGATCCCCCCTTACGAGCAGTACTTC. Amino acid sequence: CATFAQIPPYEQYF.

This rearrangement joins TRBV6-5 to TRBJ2-3, with D unresolved. This CDR3 contains 11 residues. The germline V and J ends were trimmed by 6 bases and 5 bases, with 6 bases remaining between them. The germline CDR1 and CDR2 sequences are MNHEY and SVGAGI. The CDR3 sequence: CASSSIDTQYF. Here the CDR3 DNA reads TGTGCCAGCAGCTCCATAGATACGCAGTATTTT.

This clonotype was detected a few times. The chain combines TRBV6-1 with TRBJ2-1; 8 nucleotides match TRBD1. V shed 6 bases and J 2 bases; nucleotides not matched to a gene: 6. This CDR3 region has 15 residues. The V gene's germline CDR1 is MNHNS and CDR2 SASEGT. CDR3: CASSTLTGAYNEQFF. The CDR3 nucleotides are TGTGCCAGCAGCACCCTGACAGGGGCCTACAATGAGCAGTTCTTC.

This rearrangement joins TRBV19 to TRBJ2-2, with no clear D. Deletions cut 7 bases from V and 6 bases from J, with 9 bases between. The length of the CDR3 is 12 residues. Germline CDR1 reads LNHDA; CDR2 reads SQIVND (reference sequence). This CDR3 is CASIGSAGELFF. In DNA form, the CDR3 reads TGTGCCAGTATAGGGTCCGCCGGGGAGCTGTTTTTT. Looking up the rest from reference TRBV19 and TRBJ2-2 gives the full variable domain: DGGITQSPKYLFRKEGQNVTLSCEQNLNHDAMYWYRQDPGQGLRLIYYSQIVNDFQKGDIAEGYSVSREKKESFPLTVTSAQKNPTAFYLCASIGSAGELFFGEGSRLTVL.

Concerning this clonotype itself: The junction departs from germline at one end; a sequencing error may be responsible. This chain links TRBV28 with TRBJ2-3, with 14 bases fitting TRBD2. The CDR3 spans 19 residues. Germline values: CDR1 MDHEN, CDR2 SYDVKM. The CDR3 DNA sequence: TGTGCCAGCAGTCAACTGGGACTAGCGGGGGCTTCTAGCACAGATACGAAGTATTTT. This translates into CASSQLGLAGASSTDTKYF.

This chain joins TRBV6-5 and TRBJ1-2; 12 bases are shared with TRBD1. Trimming cost V 6 bases and J 4 bases; bases outside gene matches: 9. From germline, CDR1 is MNHEY and CDR2 SVGAGI. The CDR3 length is 16 residues. The DNA of the CDR3 is TGTGCCAGCAGGCTCGGGACAGGGGGCAATGGCTATGGCTACACCTTC. It encodes CASRLGTGGNGYGYTF.